The 25 T cell receptor beta chains listed next were all sequenced from one sample in a study of metastatic and nonmetastatic thyroid tumors. All patients reached thyroid surgery having received no treatment beforehand. From the PCR reads, TCRdb re-called clones with MiXCR. The profile shows about 40,000 clones, about 14% of them singletons. Sequencing was done on a sample of blood. The receptors here all came from a female donor with papillary thyroid cancer or a benign thyroid nodule (not recorded which). Some clones in this sample may be carry-over from other donors' samples.

This clone was seen a handful of times. A single base separates this from a much larger clone, so it may be a read error. The sample contains more than one DNA sequence encoding this CDR3. The rearrangement joins TRBV7-9 to TRBJ1-1, with 7 nucleotides matching TRBD1. J was trimmed by 4 bases and V by 2 bases; bases with no gene match: 4. The CDR3 contains 14 residues. Germline lookup yields CDR1 SEHNR and CDR2 FQNEAQ (reference sequence). The CDR3 nucleotides are TGTGCCAGCAGCTTACGTCAGGGGGGCACTGAAGCTTTCTTT. It specifies CASSLRQGGTEAFF.

This clone was observed at least ten times. V gene TRBV12-3 or TRBV12-4 combines with J gene TRBJ1-2; a possible D gene is TRBD1 (5 bases). The CDR3 runs to 12 residues. V was clipped by 8 bases and J by 2 bases, with 9 bases between them. CDR3 nucleotides: TGTGCCAGCTCCCGGGGGAACTATGGCTACACCTTC. This codes for CASSRGNYGYTF.

This clone was picked up many times. A read error may be the cause here, since a much bigger clone is one base away. V is TRBV12-3 or TRBV12-4 and J is TRBJ1-4, with a possible D match to TRBD1 (5 bases). The CDR3 has 15 residues. Deletions cut 4 bases from V and 8 bases from J, with 17 bases between. Here the CDR3 reads CASSSVWGVGEKLFF. For the CDR3, the DNA is TGTGCCAGCAGTTCGGTGTGGGGGGTAGGCGAAAAACTGTTTTTT.

This clone was counted at least ten times. The CDR3 DNA follows: TGCAGTGCCCCCCGGGGGGGGGCTGACAATCAGCCCCAGCATTTT. Protein: CSAPRGGADNQPQHF. The chain has TRBV20-1 and TRBJ1-5; a possible D gene is TRBD1 (6 bases). V shed 6 bases and J shed 3 bases, with 18 bases lying between them. Germline V lookup: CDR1 DFQATT, CDR2 SNEGSKA (reference sequence). The CDR3 covers 15 residues.

This clone showed up many times. The chain is built from TRBV11-3 and TRBJ1-1; D might be TRBD1 (5 bases). There are 12 residues in the CDR3. Germline V gene sequence: CDR1 SGHNT, CDR2 YENEEA. V was clipped by 6 bases and J by 8 bases, with 13 bases between them. The CDR3 spells CASSPQVTEAFF. The CDR3 bases are TGTGCCAGCAGTCCACAGGTTACCGAAGCTTTCTTT.

A few counts support this clone. V and J are TRBV10-1 and TRBJ1-1; D is uncertain. Germline CDR1 is WNHNN and CDR2 is SYGVQD (reference sequence). V lost 0 bases to trimming and J lost 5 bases, with 13 bases between them. This CDR3 region has 15 residues. Written as DNA, the CDR3 is TGCGCCAGCAGTGAGTCGGCGGAGCCGAAGACTGAAGCTTTCTTT. This sequence encodes CASSESAEPKTEAFF.

This clone occurred once. A read error is possible here, since a much larger clone lies one base away. The V gene is TRBV7-3, the J gene TRBJ1-1, with D unclear. This CDR3 is 13 amino acids long. Per germline, CDR1 SGHTA and CDR2 FQGTGA. V lost 2 bases and J 3 bases, leaving 7 bases between the germline ends. For the CDR3, the DNA is TGTGCCAGCAGCTTACTAGGTGACACTGAAGCTTTCTTT. Protein product: CASSLLGDTEAFF.

This clone was picked up many times. The V and J genes are TRBV9 and TRBJ2-3; the D is unclear. V was clipped by 0 bases and J by 6 bases, with 11 bases between them. The CDR3 loop spans 14 amino acids. Looked up from germline, CDR1 is SGDLS and CDR2 is YYNGEE. The CDR3, as DNA: TGTGCCAGCAGCGTAGCTACTGGGGTGGATACGCAGTATTTT. It encodes CASSVATGVDTQYF.

This clone ranks as medium-sized. This chain uses TRBV6-6 with TRBJ1-2; the D is unclear. Per germline, CDR1 MNHNY and CDR2 SVGAGI (reference sequence). This CDR3 spans 13 amino acids. Deletions cut 0 bases from V and 8 bases from J, with 10 bases between. CDR3 DNA: TGTGCCAGCAGTTACTCCACTGTTGACGGCTACACCTTC. As protein: CASSYSTVDGYTF.

Only a few counts were recorded for this clone. At one boundary the junction diverges from the germline segment, which might be a read error. The CDR3 region is CASSPTGSVTESFF. CDR3 sequence (DNA): TGTGCCAGCAGTCCGACAGGGTCGGTCACTGAATCTTTCTTT. The genes are TRBV12-3 or TRBV12-4 and TRBJ1-1; 7 nucleotides match TRBD1. The CDR3 runs to 14 residues.

Many counts were recorded for this clone. The V gene is TRBV30, the J gene TRBJ2-7; the match to TRBD2 covers 14 bases. Looked up from germline, CDR1 is GTSNPN and CDR2 is SVGIG (reference sequence). The CDR3 is made up of 16 amino acids. V lost 3 bases, J lost 4 bases, and 8 bases stayed unmatched. CDR3 residues: CAWSGGLAGDWYEQYF. The CDR3 DNA follows: TGTGCCTGGAGCGGGGGACTAGCGGGAGATTGGTACGAGCAGTACTTC.

The gene calls are TRBV19 and TRBJ2-2, with D possibly being TRBD2 (7 bases). Trimming took off 8 bases at V and 4 bases at J, with 26 bases between the two ends. The length of the CDR3 is 18 residues. The germline V gene encodes CDR1 LNHDA and CDR2 SQIVND (reference sequence). CDR3 region: CASSLLVDGGPGTGELFF. The CDR3 DNA reads as TGTGCCAGTTCCCTTCTGGTTGACGGGGGGCCGGGCACCGGGGAGCTGTTTTTT.

This clone was recorded at least ten times. The chain couples TRBV4-2 to TRBJ2-7; 7 bases are a match to TRBD1. CDR3 length: 13 residues. Germline CDR1 reads LGHNA; CDR2 reads YNFKEQ. Trimming took 4 bases from V and 3 from J; bases not matched to a gene: 3. CDR3 protein: CASSLRQGYEQYF. DNA of the CDR3: TGTGCCAGCAGCCTCCGACAGGGCTACGAGCAGTACTTC.

In its sample, this clone was seen many times. The genes are TRBV11-2 and TRBJ2-7, with a weak D call TRBD1 (6 bases). Trimming pared 5 bases from V and 2 bases from J, leaving 13 bases between. Germline V gene lookup returns CDR1 SGHAT and CDR2 FQNNGV. The length of the CDR3 is 14 residues. The CDR3 reads CASSDRTRPYEQYF. Written as DNA, the CDR3 is TGTGCCAGCAGCGACAGGACCCGTCCCTACGAGCAGTACTTC.

This clone was seen ten or more times. Here the CDR3 reads CASSVGISGELFF. CDR3 DNA: TGTGCCAGCAGCGTGGGGATTTCCGGGGAGCTGTTTTTT. V is TRBV9 and J is TRBJ2-2; no clear D. CDR1 is SGDLS, CDR2 YYNGEE, per germline. The ends were cut back, 2 bases at V and 6 bases at J, with 8 bases in the middle. This CDR3 is built from 13 residues. Combining the CDR3 with reference TRBV9 and TRBJ2-2 gives the whole variable domain DSGVTQTPKHLITATGQRVTLRCSPRSGDLSVYWYQQSLDQGLQFLIQYYNGEERAKGNILERFSAQQFPDLHSELNLSSLELGDSALYFCASSVGISGELFFGEGSRLTVL.

This clone was counted many times. The V gene is TRBV29-1, the J gene TRBJ1-2; 10 bases are a match to TRBD1. There are 14 residues in the CDR3. CDR1 and CDR2 from the germline V gene are SQVTM and ANQGSEA. The V gene end was trimmed by 4 bases and the J gene end by 7 bases; junction bases not matched to a gene: 9. The CDR3 protein is CSVVTGQGVGGYTF. DNA for the CDR3: TGCAGCGTTGTAACCGGACAGGGGGTTGGTGGCTACACCTTC.

This clone was found a few times. This chain uses TRBV20-1 with TRBJ1-2; TRBD1 might be the D (6 bases). The CDR3 contains 14 residues. The V gene's germline CDR1 is DFQATT and CDR2 SNEGSKA (reference sequence). The V end lost 0 bases, the J end lost 5 bases, and 13 bases lay between the germline ends. This chain's CDR3 is CSARDLRTVYGYTF. The CDR3 nucleotides are TGCAGTGCTAGAGACCTCCGGACAGTTTATGGCTACACCTTC.

This chain joins TRBV27 and TRBJ1-2, with D unclear. Germline V gene data show CDR1 as MNHEY and CDR2 as SMNVEV (reference sequence). This CDR3 comprises 15 residues. The ends were cut back, 5 bases at V and 0 bases at J, with 13 bases in the middle. The CDR3 here is CASSPNTQSNYGYTF. The CDR3 nucleotides are TGTGCCAGCAGTCCTAACACCCAGTCTAACTATGGCTACACCTTC.

This clone was seen at least ten times. Other DNA sequences from this sample encode an identical CDR3 as well. V usage is TRBV7-2 and J usage is TRBJ2-1; 11 bases map to TRBD2. Trimming at V came to 4 bases and at J to 8 bases, leaving 7 bases not matched to a gene. The CDR3 totals 15 residues. Germline V gene data show CDR1 as SGHTA and CDR2 as FQGNSA. CDR3 nucleotide sequence: TGTGCCAGCAGCTGGATAGCGGGAGGGCTCTATGAGCAGTTCTTC. It is translated as CASSWIAGGLYEQFF. The full variable domain, completed using reference TRBV7-2 and TRBJ2-1, is GAGVSQSPSNKVTEKGKDVELRCDPISGHTALYWYRQSLGQGLEFLIYFQGNSAPDKSGLPSDRFSAERTGGSVSTLTIQRTQQEDSAVYLCASSWIAGGLYEQFFGPGTRLTVL.

This clone was found many times. V and J are TRBV6-1 and TRBJ2-7; 7 bases agree with TRBD2. CDR3 size: 16 residues. With 6 bases clipped from V and 5 bases from J, the junction kept 16 bases outside the gene matches. The germline gives CDR1 MNHNS, CDR2 SASEGT. The CDR3 spells CASSRPPAGLFDEQYF. In DNA, the CDR3 is TGTGCCAGCAGCCGCCCCCCAGCGGGATTGTTCGACGAGCAGTACTTC.

The table lists this clone with many counts. This rearrangement joins TRBV2 to TRBJ2-2; a possible D gene is TRBD2 (6 bases). Germline loops: CDR1 SNHLY, CDR2 FYNNEI. Deletions cut 2 bases from V and 5 bases from J, with 15 bases between. CDR3 length: 16 amino acids. The CDR3 loop is CASSENLAHGTGELFF. CDR3 DNA: TGTGCCAGCAGTGAAAATCTAGCGCATGGGACCGGGGAGCTGTTTTTT. The full variable domain, completed using reference TRBV2 and TRBJ2-2, is EPEVTQTPSHQVTQMGQEVILRCVPISNHLYFYWYRQILGQKVEFLVSFYNNEISEKSEIFDDQFSVERPDGSNFTLKIRSTKLEDSAMYFCASSENLAHGTGELFFGEGSRLTVL.

This clone was seen at least ten times. V gene TRBV6-1 combines with J gene TRBJ2-4; D remains unclear. The V gene lost 3 bases and the J gene lost 0 bases, with 15 bases spanning the gap. The CDR3 has 17 amino acids. Germline V lookup: CDR1 MNHNS, CDR2 SASEGT. The chain's CDR3 is CASSDTGRNLAKNIQYF. CDR3 nucleotide sequence: TGTGCCAGCAGTGATACCGGACGGAACCTAGCCAAAAACATTCAGTACTTC.

This clone showed up many times. The same CDR3 arises from other DNA sequences in this sample as well. The chain joins TRBV20-1 to TRBJ2-5, with D maybe TRBD2 (6 bases). Germline-derived CDR1 and CDR2 are DFQATT and SNEGSKA (reference sequence). The CDR3 contains 15 residues. Trimming pared 0 bases from V and 2 bases from J, leaving 13 bases between. The CDR3 protein is CSARDLGGDQETQYF. The CDR3 bases are TGCAGTGCTAGAGATTTGGGCGGGGATCAAGAGACCCAGTACTTC.

This clone was counted at least ten times. V usage is TRBV9 and J usage is TRBJ1-5; D call uncertain. CDR1 is SGDLS, CDR2 YYNGEE, per germline. V lost 0 bases and J 2 bases, leaving 6 bases between the germline ends. The CDR3 contains 14 residues. CDR3 residues: CASSVGEGNQPQHF. For the CDR3, the DNA is TGTGCCAGCAGCGTAGGGGAGGGCAATCAGCCCCAGCATTTT.

This clone was picked up many times. The chain uses TRBV7-9 and TRBJ2-7, with 7 bases aligning to TRBD2. Unmatched junction bases numbered 4, after V lost 4 bases and J lost 1 base. The length of the CDR3 is 14 residues. From germline, CDR1 is SEHNR and CDR2 FQNEAQ (reference sequence). The CDR3 DNA reads TGTGCCAGCAGCTGGGAGGGGTCGTCCTACGAGCAGTACTTC. This gives the protein CASSWEGSSYEQYF.